One and the same sample provided the 9 T cell receptor beta chains below, sequenced in a study of identical twins. TCRdb reprocessed the 5' RACE reads with MiXCR, giving one entry per CDR3 protein. The profile shows roughly 1,500,000 distinct CDR3 sequences, under 35% of them singletons. The sample was cord blood. These receptors were taken from a newborn girl in good health.

The chain is built from TRBV11-2 and TRBJ1-1; 9 nucleotides line up with TRBD1. Germline CDR1 reads SGHAT; CDR2 reads FQNNGV. This CDR3 has 18 amino acids. V lost 4 bases and J lost 0; bases outside the gene matches: 12. The CDR3 is CASSSTGQGRRLNTEAFF. The CDR3 region has the DNA TGTGCCAGCAGCTCCACGGGACAGGGTAGGCGCTTGAACACTGAAGCTTTCTTT.

Ten or more counts support this clonotype. The chain joins TRBV7-2 to TRBJ1-2; D ambiguous. V was cut by 3 bases and J by 0 bases, with 8 bases left in between. The CDR3 loop spans 14 amino acids. Germline CDR1 is SGHTA and CDR2 is FQGNSA. CDR3: CASSFIGTNYGYTF. The CDR3 region has the DNA TGTGCCAGCAGCTTCATTGGGACTAACTATGGCTACACCTTC.

The chain combines TRBV20-1 with TRBJ1-1, with D perhaps matching TRBD1 (5 bases). V lost 3 bases to trimming and J lost 1 base, with 12 bases between them. CDR3 length: 14 amino acids. Germline V CDR1 and CDR2: DFQATT, SNEGSKA (reference sequence). CDR3 DNA sequence: TGCAGTGCTAGTAGAAACAGGAGGAACACTGAAGCTTTCTTT. It translates to CSASRNRRNTEAFF.

The chain couples TRBV14 to TRBJ1-2, with 8 bases aligning to TRBD1. The CDR3 runs 13 residues. The V and J ends lost 2 bases and 8 bases, in that order; junction bases with no gene match: 4. Germline V gene sequence: CDR1 SGHDN, CDR2 FVKESK. CDR3 amino acids: CASSQYRGEGYTF. DNA for the CDR3: TGTGCCAGCAGCCAATACAGGGGGGAAGGCTACACCTTC.

The sample holds many counts of this clonotype. The chain carries TRBV4-2 and TRBJ2-3; 12 bases align to TRBD2. The CDR3 contains 15 residues. CDR1 is LGHNA and CDR2 is YNFKEQ in the germline V gene. Trimming took 0 bases from V and 5 from J; bases not matched to a gene: 0. CDR3: CASSQEGLAGDTQYF. DNA for the CDR3: TGTGCCAGCAGCCAAGAGGGACTAGCGGGAGATACGCAGTATTTT.

The gene calls are TRBV7-2 and TRBJ2-5; D may be TRBD2 (6 bases). This CDR3 is 16 amino acids long. CDR1 is SGHTA, CDR2 FQGNSA, per germline. Trimming shortened V by 2 bases and J by 1 base, and 14 bases separated the two germline ends. DNA for the CDR3: TGTGCCAGCAGCTTATTACTAGCCAAACCCCAAGAGACCCAGTACTTC. It specifies CASSLLLAKPQETQYF.

This clonotype was detected a few times. The V and J genes are TRBV4-1 and TRBJ2-4, with no clear D. V lost 0 bases, J lost 6 bases, and 12 bases lay in between. CDR1 and CDR2 (germline): MGHRA, YSYEKL. CDR3 size: 15 residues. The CDR3 reads CASSQEGTELNIQYF. CDR3 nucleotides: TGCGCCAGCAGCCAAGAAGGCACAGAGCTAAACATTCAGTACTTC.

The CDR3 DNA follows: TGCAGTGCTAGCCGAGACAGGGACCGACTAGCGGGAGGCACCGGGGAGCTGTTTTTT. Translating it yields CSASRDRDRLAGGTGELFF. The chain carries TRBV20-1 and TRBJ2-2; 13 bases line up with TRBD2. This CDR3 region has 19 residues. With V trimmed by 3 bases and J by 4 bases, 14 bases remained unmatched. Germline CDR1 and CDR2: DFQATT and SNEGSKA (reference sequence).

This chain connects TRBV20-1 to TRBJ2-3, with 12 positions matching TRBD2. The CDR3 covers 15 residues. Germline CDR1 is DFQATT and CDR2 is SNEGSKA (reference sequence). The V segment lost 5 bases and the J segment 4 bases; nucleotides outside the gene matches: 7. DNA of the CDR3: TGCAGTGCTCGGGGACTAGCGGGCCCCGCAGATACGCAGTATTTT. As protein: CSARGLAGPADTQYF.